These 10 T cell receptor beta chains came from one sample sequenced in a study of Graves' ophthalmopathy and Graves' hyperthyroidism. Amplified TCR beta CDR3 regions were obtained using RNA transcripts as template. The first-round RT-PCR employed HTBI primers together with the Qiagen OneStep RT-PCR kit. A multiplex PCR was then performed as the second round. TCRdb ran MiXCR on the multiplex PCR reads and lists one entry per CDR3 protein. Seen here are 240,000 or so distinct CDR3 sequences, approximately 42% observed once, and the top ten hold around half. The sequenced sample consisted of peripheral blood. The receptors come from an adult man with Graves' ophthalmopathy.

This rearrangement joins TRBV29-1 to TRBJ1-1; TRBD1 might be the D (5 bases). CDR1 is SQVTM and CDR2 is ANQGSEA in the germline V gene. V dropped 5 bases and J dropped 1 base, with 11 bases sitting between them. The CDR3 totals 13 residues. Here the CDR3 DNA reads TGCAGCGTTAAGGGGTTTGGGAACACTGAAGCTTTCTTT. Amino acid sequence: CSVKGFGNTEAFF.

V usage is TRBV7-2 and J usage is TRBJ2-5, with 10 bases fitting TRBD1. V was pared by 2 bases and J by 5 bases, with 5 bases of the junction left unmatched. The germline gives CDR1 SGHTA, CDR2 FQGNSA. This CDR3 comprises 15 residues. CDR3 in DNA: TGTGCCAGCAGCTTACTACCGGGACAGGGGGAGACCCAGTACTTC. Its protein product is CASSLLPGQGETQYF.

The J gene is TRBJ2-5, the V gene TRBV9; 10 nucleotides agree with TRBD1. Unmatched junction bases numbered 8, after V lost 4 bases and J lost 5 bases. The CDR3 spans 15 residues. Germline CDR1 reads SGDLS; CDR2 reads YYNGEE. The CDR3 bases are TGTGCCAGCAGCTTCCCCGGACAGGGGGATGAGACCCAGTACTTC. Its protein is CASSFPGQGDETQYF. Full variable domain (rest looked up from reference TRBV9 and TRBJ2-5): DSGVTQTPKHLITATGQRVTLRCSPRSGDLSVYWYQQSLDQGLQFLIQYYNGEERAKGNILERFSAQQFPDLHSELNLSSLELGDSALYFCASSFPGQGDETQYFGPGTRLLVL.

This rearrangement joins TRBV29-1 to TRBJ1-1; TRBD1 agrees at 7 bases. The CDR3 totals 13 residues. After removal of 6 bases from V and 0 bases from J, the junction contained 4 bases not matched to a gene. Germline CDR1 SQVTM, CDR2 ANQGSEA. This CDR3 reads CSVEDRMNTEAFF. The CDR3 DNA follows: TGCAGCGTAGAGGACAGGATGAACACTGAAGCTTTCTTT.

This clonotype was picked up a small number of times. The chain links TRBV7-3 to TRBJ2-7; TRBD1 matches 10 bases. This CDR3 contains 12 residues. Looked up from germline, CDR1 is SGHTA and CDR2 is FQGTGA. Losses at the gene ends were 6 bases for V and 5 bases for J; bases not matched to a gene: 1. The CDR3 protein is CASRTGGDEQYF. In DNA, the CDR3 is TGTGCCAGCAGGACAGGGGGCGACGAGCAGTACTTC.

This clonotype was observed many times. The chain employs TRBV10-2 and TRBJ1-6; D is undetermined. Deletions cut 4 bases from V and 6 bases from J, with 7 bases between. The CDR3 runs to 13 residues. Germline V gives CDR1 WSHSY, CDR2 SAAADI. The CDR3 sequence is CASSAGINSPLHF. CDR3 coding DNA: TGCGCCAGCAGTGCGGGGATTAATTCACCCCTCCACTTT.

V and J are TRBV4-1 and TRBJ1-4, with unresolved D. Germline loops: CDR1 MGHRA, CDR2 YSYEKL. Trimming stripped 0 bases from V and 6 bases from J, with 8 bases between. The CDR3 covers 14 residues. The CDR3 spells CASSQERPDEKLFF. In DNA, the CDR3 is TGCGCCAGCAGCCAAGAGCGACCAGATGAAAAACTGTTTTTT.

CDR3 sequence reads: CAGGPSNTEAFF. In nucleotides, the CDR3 is TGTGCTGGCGGGCCCTCGAACACTGAAGCTTTCTTT. The V gene is TRBV7-9, the J gene TRBJ1-1; D is ambiguous. Germline CDR1 reads SEHNR; CDR2 reads FQNEAQ (reference sequence). The CDR3 runs to 12 residues. Variable domain in full (rest from reference TRBV7-9 and TRBJ1-1): DTGVSQNPRHKITKRGQNVTFRCDPISEHNRLYWYRQTLGQGPEFLTYFQNEAQLEKSRLLSDRFSAERPKGSFSTLEIQRTEQGDSAMYLCAGGPSNTEAFFGQGTRLTVV.

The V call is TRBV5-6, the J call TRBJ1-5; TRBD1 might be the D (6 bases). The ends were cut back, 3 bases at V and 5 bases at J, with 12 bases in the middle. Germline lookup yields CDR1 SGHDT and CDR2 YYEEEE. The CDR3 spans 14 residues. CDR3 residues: CASSSLNRDQPQHF. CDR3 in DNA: TGTGCCAGCAGCTCCTTAAACAGGGATCAGCCCCAGCATTTT. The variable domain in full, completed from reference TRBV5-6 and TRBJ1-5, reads DAGVTQSPTHLIKTRGQQVTLRCSPKSGHDTVSWYQQALGQGPQFIFQYYEEEERQRGNFPDRFSGHQFPNYSSELNVNALLLGDSALYLCASSSLNRDQPQHFGDGTRLSIL.

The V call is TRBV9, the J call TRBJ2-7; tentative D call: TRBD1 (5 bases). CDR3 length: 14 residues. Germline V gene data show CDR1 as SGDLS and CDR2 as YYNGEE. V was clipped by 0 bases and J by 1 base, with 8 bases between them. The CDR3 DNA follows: TGTGCCAGCAGCGTAGGCAGGGCGTCCTACGAGCAGTACTTC. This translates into CASSVGRASYEQYF.